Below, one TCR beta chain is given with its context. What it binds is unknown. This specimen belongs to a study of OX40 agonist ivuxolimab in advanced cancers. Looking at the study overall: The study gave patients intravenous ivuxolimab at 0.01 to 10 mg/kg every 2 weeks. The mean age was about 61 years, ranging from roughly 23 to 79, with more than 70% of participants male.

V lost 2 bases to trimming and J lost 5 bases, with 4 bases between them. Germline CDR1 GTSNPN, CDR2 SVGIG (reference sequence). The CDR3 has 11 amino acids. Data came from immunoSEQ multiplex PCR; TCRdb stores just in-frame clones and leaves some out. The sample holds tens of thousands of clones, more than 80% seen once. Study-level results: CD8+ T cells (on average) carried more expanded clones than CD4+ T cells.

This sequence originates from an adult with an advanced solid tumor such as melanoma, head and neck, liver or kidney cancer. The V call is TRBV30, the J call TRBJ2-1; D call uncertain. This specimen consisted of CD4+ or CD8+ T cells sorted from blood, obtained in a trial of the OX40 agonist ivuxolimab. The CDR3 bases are TGTGCCTGGAGTATGGACAATGAGCAGTTCTTC. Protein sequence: CAWSMDNEQFF. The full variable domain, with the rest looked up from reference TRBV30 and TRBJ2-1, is SQTIHQWPATLVQPVGSPLSLECTVEGTSNPNLYWYRQAAGRGLQLLFYSVGIGQISSEVPQNLSASRPQDRQFILSSKKLLLSDSGFYLCAWSMDNEQFFGPGTRLTVL.